These 26 T cell receptor beta chains were all obtained from the same sample, sequenced in a study of T cell repertoires in cytomegalovirus infection. TCRdb reprocessed the reads via MiXCR and lists one record per CDR3 protein. The sample lists over 120,000 distinct CDR3 sequences, more than 25% occurring once. The antigens these receptors bind are not known. The sample here was CD8+ T cells from cultured PBMCs, taken from culture after CMV antigen stimulation. The receptors derive from a human donor in good health (CMV status not recorded). Some clones in this sample may be carry-over from other donors' samples.

The V call is TRBV24-1, the J call TRBJ2-5; TRBD2 agrees at 9 bases. The junction had 10 bases not matched to a gene; V was cut back by 4 bases and J by 5 bases. Germline V gives CDR1 KGHDR, CDR2 SFDVKD. The CDR3 covers 16 residues. The chain's CDR3 is CATSDPKTSGRETQYF. CDR3 DNA: TGTGCCACCAGTGACCCCAAGACTAGCGGCCGGGAGACCCAGTACTTC.

V and J are TRBV27 and TRBJ2-3, with 8 nucleotides matching TRBD2. The germline CDR1 and CDR2 sequences are MNHEY and SMNVEV (reference sequence). The V segment lost 5 bases and the J segment 0 bases; nucleotides outside the gene matches: 7. The CDR3 runs to 16 residues. The CDR3 spells CASSQERETSTDTQYF. CDR3 DNA sequence: TGTGCCAGCAGTCAAGAGCGGGAGACTAGCACAGATACGCAGTATTTT.

This clonotype was observed a few times. The rearrangement uses TRBV7-8 and TRBJ2-2, with D unresolved. Germline V gives CDR1 SGHVS, CDR2 FQNEAQ. Trimming removed 1 base from V and 5 bases from J, with 14 bases in between. The CDR3 spans 16 residues. This chain's CDR3 is CASSLDAGLSTGELFF. The CDR3 DNA follows: TGTGCCAGCAGCTTAGATGCCGGGCTAAGTACCGGGGAGCTGTTTTTT. Looking up the rest from reference TRBV7-8 and TRBJ2-2 gives the full variable domain: GAGVSQSPRYKVAKRGQDVALRCDPISGHVSLFWYQQALGQGPEFLTYFQNEAQLDKSGLPSDRFFAERPEGSVSTLKIQRTQQEDSAVYLCASSLDAGLSTGELFFGEGSRLTVL.

This clonotype has a count of ten or more. The chain is built from TRBV4-1 and TRBJ1-1; 8 bases are shared with TRBD1. The CDR3 consists of 16 residues. Germline lookup yields CDR1 MGHRA and CDR2 YSYEKL. V was pared by 1 base and J by 6 bases, with 10 bases of the junction left unmatched. The DNA for the CDR3 is TGCGCCAGCAGCCAAGGGTTGCAAGACAGGGGCTCTGAAGCTTTCTTT. As protein: CASSQGLQDRGSEAFF.

The chain carries TRBV2 and TRBJ1-2; D possibly corresponds to TRBD1 (6 bases). CDR3 length: 15 amino acids. Germline values: CDR1 SNHLY, CDR2 FYNNEI. V was cut by 3 bases and J by 8 bases, with 19 bases left in between. As DNA, the CDR3 is TGTGCCAGCAGTGAGGGGGCCTGGCAGGGGAAAGGCTACACCTTC. Its translation is CASSEGAWQGKGYTF. Using reference TRBV2 and TRBJ1-2 for the parts outside the CDR3, the full variable domain is EPEVTQTPSHQVTQMGQEVILRCVPISNHLYFYWYRQILGQKVEFLVSFYNNEISEKSEIFDDQFSVERPDGSNFTLKIRSTKLEDSAMYFCASSEGAWQGKGYTFGSGTRLTVV.

V and J are TRBV20-1 and TRBJ2-7; 8 nucleotides agree with TRBD1. There are 15 residues in the CDR3. V dropped 1 base and J dropped 3; count of bases not matched to a gene: 8. Germline CDR1 is DFQATT and CDR2 is SNEGSKA (reference sequence). CDR3: CSARGPGQDNYEQYF. In DNA, the CDR3 is TGCAGTGCTAGAGGGCCGGGACAGGACAACTACGAGCAGTACTTC.

This sequence joins TRBV2 and TRBJ1-4; no clear D. Trimming removed 5 bases from V and 4 bases from J, with 17 bases in between. Looked up from germline, CDR1 is SNHLY and CDR2 is FYNNEI. The CDR3 has 16 residues. Written as DNA, the CDR3 is TGTGCCAGCAGTTATTTGGACGGGCCCTTTAATGAAAAACTGTTTTTT. Protein product: CASSYLDGPFNEKLFF. The full variable domain, completed using reference TRBV2 and TRBJ1-4, is EPEVTQTPSHQVTQMGQEVILRCVPISNHLYFYWYRQILGQKVEFLVSFYNNEISEKSEIFDDQFSVERPDGSNFTLKIRSTKLEDSAMYFCASSYLDGPFNEKLFFGSGTQLSVL.

As regards this clonotype: The junction shows a germline mismatch at one end, possibly a read error. The chain uses TRBV20-1 and TRBJ1-2; D remains unclear. This CDR3 has 13 residues. The germline CDR1 and CDR2 sequences are DFQATT and SNEGSKA (reference sequence). CDR3 nucleotides: TGCAGTGCTAGCGTGGGTTGGAACTCTGGCTACACCTTC. Translating gives CSASVGWNSGYTF.

In this sample, this clonotype turned up a few times. The rearrangement uses TRBV7-8 and TRBJ1-5; D remains unclear. The CDR3 is made up of 14 amino acids. In germline, CDR1 is SGHVS, CDR2 FQNEAQ. Trimming took off 1 base at V and 3 bases at J, with 7 bases between the two ends. The CDR3 DNA is TGTGCCAGCAGCTTAGGGACCAACAATCAGCCCCAGCATTTT. Translated: CASSLGTNNQPQHF.

This clonotype occurred a few times. CDR3 nucleotides: TGTGCCAGCAGCTCCCAGGGGGCCTTCTACGAGCAGTACTTC. Translation gives CASSSQGAFYEQYF. This chain links TRBV7-6 with TRBJ2-7; 8 positions match TRBD1. The CDR3 is 14 residues long. The V segment lost 4 bases and the J segment 3 bases; nucleotides outside the gene matches: 5. CDR1 is SGHVS, CDR2 FNYEAQ, per germline.

This clonotype was detected many times. The gene calls are TRBV18 and TRBJ2-5, with D maybe TRBD1 (5 bases). The length of the CDR3 is 12 residues. Trimming shortened V by 3 bases and J by 8 bases, and 10 bases separated the two germline ends. Germline V CDR1 and CDR2: KGHSH, LQKENI. Written as DNA, the CDR3 is TGTGCCAGCTCACCTCTAAGGGGAACCCAGTACTTC. Protein: CASSPLRGTQYF. The full variable domain, its missing parts supplied by reference TRBV18 and TRBJ2-5, is NAGVMQNPRHLVRRRGQEARLRCSPMKGHSHVYWYRQLPEEGLKFMVYLQKENIIDESGMPKERFSAEFPKEGPSILRIQQVVRGDSAAYFCASSPLRGTQYFGPGTRLLVL.

The sample holds a few counts of this clonotype. V usage is TRBV7-6 and J usage is TRBJ2-1, with D perhaps TRBD1 (10 bases). Trimming took 5 bases from V and 9 from J, leaving 41 bases between them. The germline V gene encodes CDR1 SGHVS and CDR2 FNYEAQ. CDR3 length: 22 amino acids. As DNA, the CDR3 is TGTGCCAGCAGCCGAGGCCTCCGACAGGGGGCGCAAAAGCGGGGGGCCCCCCGTGAGCAGTTCTTC. Translation: CASSRGLRQGAQKRGAPREQFF.

This clonotype was seen a handful of times. CDR3 amino acids: CASSPIPGTGDNEQFF. The CDR3 DNA reads TGTGCCAGCAGCCCGATTCCGGGGACAGGGGACAATGAGCAGTTCTTC. This chain uses TRBV7-6 with TRBJ2-1; 10 bases are a match to TRBD1. CDR1 is SGHVS and CDR2 is FNYEAQ in the germline V gene. This CDR3 has 16 residues. The V gene end was trimmed by 5 bases and the J gene end by 5 bases; junction bases not matched to a gene: 9.

At least ten counts were recorded for this clonotype. V is TRBV7-2 and J is TRBJ1-1; perhaps TRBD1 as D (6 bases). In germline, CDR1 is SGHTA, CDR2 FQGNSA. The CDR3 runs 14 residues. Trimming took 5 bases from V and 1 from J, leaving 11 bases between them. The CDR3 reads CASSLDRSNTEAFF. The CDR3 DNA is TGTGCCAGCAGCCTGGACAGATCGAACACTGAAGCTTTCTTT.

The count of this clonotype is one. The V call is TRBV7-4, the J call TRBJ2-7, with D hard to call. The length of the CDR3 is 14 residues. Germline V lookup: CDR1 SGHVT, CDR2 SQSDAQ. The V gene lost 0 bases and the J gene lost 5 bases, with 11 bases spanning the gap. The DNA of the CDR3 is TGTGCCAGCAGCTTAGCCGACAAGACCCACGAGCAGTACTTC. Translating gives CASSLADKTHEQYF.

This clonotype was observed a handful of times. The V and J genes are TRBV11-2 and TRBJ1-1, with D hard to call. V was trimmed by 6 bases and J by 0 bases, leaving 17 bases between them. This CDR3 has 16 amino acids. Germline V gene lookup returns CDR1 SGHAT and CDR2 FQNNGV. Written as DNA, the CDR3 is TGTGCCAGCAGATTATCCGTAGGGCTGATGAACACTGAAGCTTTCTTT. This codes for CASRLSVGLMNTEAFF.

This clonotype was seen more than once but under ten times. The chain links TRBV19 to TRBJ1-1; possibly TRBD1 for D (5 bases). Germline loops: CDR1 LNHDA, CDR2 SQIVND (reference sequence). Trimming cost V 3 bases and J 5 bases, with 16 bases left between them. The CDR3 loop spans 15 amino acids. CDR3 DNA sequence: TGTGCCAGTAGTATTAGTTGGGGGGGATTGACTGAAGCTTTCTTT. Its translation: CASSISWGGLTEAFF.

This clonotype appeared a single time. CDR3 residues: CASSQVGAVNTEAFF. CDR3 DNA sequence: TGCGCCAGCAGCCAAGTGGGGGCTGTGAACACTGAAGCTTTCTTT. The chain couples TRBV4-1 to TRBJ1-1; maybe TRBD1 (6 bases). With 1 base removed from V and 0 bases from J, the gap between germline ends came to 9 bases. The length of the CDR3 is 15 residues. Germline lookup yields CDR1 MGHRA and CDR2 YSYEKL.

The V gene is TRBV6-6, the J gene TRBJ1-1; D possibly corresponds to TRBD1 (5 bases). Germline loops: CDR1 MNHNY, CDR2 SVGAGI (reference sequence). Trimming removed 6 bases from V and 4 bases from J, with 15 bases in between. This CDR3 is built from 14 residues. This chain's CDR3 is CASRLGEGSTEAFF. Written as DNA, the CDR3 is TGTGCCAGCAGACTAGGGGAGGGGAGCACTGAAGCTTTCTTT.

The chain carries TRBV7-3 and TRBJ2-2; TRBD2 matches 12 bases. Per germline, CDR1 SGHTA and CDR2 FQGTGA. The V and J ends lost 5 bases and 5 bases, in that order; junction bases with no gene match: 6. The CDR3 is 16 residues long. The CDR3 coding sequence is TGTGCCAGCAGCATTCGTGGACTAGCGGGGACCGGGGAGCTGTTTTTT. Translating it yields CASSIRGLAGTGELFF.

The genes are TRBV6-6 and TRBJ2-1; possible D gene TRBD2, 5 bases. The V end lost 8 bases, the J end lost 7 bases, and 12 bases lay between the germline ends. This CDR3 has 12 amino acids. The V gene's germline CDR1 is MNHNY and CDR2 SVGAGI (reference sequence). Here the CDR3 DNA reads TGTGCCAGCGAGGGCCTCAGGAATGAGCAGTTCTTC. Translating it yields CASEGLRNEQFF.

The chain combines TRBV6-1 with TRBJ1-5; D unresolved. The V gene's germline CDR1 is MNHNS and CDR2 SASEGT. This CDR3 contains 15 residues. V lost 2 bases to trimming and J lost 1 base, with 9 bases between them. The CDR3 nucleotides read TGTGCCAGCAGTGAAAGCAGGTGGAGCAATCAGCCCCAGCATTTT. It encodes CASSESRWSNQPQHF.

This clonotype has at least ten counts. This sequence joins TRBV28 and TRBJ1-1, with 7 bases lining up with TRBD1. Germline lookup yields CDR1 MDHEN and CDR2 SYDVKM. The V gene end was trimmed by 8 bases and the J gene end by 0 bases; junction bases not matched to a gene: 9. The CDR3 has 15 residues. This CDR3 is CASRIRGQMNTEAFF. CDR3 coding DNA: TGTGCCAGCCGCATAAGGGGACAGATGAACACTGAAGCTTTCTTT.

This chain joins TRBV7-3 and TRBJ2-3, with 8 bases aligning to TRBD1. The CDR3 runs to 15 residues. Germline V gene sequence: CDR1 SGHTA, CDR2 FQGTGA. V was clipped by 3 bases and J by 2 bases; unmatched bases: 4. The CDR3 DNA reads as TGTGCCAGCAGCTTGGGGACAGGCTACACAGATACGCAGTATTTT. Its translation is CASSLGTGYTDTQYF.

The J gene is TRBJ1-1, the V gene TRBV6-6, with 8 nucleotides matching TRBD1. The J segment lost 3 bases and the V segment lost 8 bases, leaving 5 bases of the junction unmatched. Germline V CDR1 and CDR2: MNHNY, SVGAGI (reference sequence). The length of the CDR3 is 13 residues. CDR3: CASGYRGDTEAFF. The CDR3 nucleotides read TGTGCCAGCGGGTACAGGGGGGACACTGAAGCTTTCTTT.

This clonotype was observed a handful of times. The chain recombines TRBV6-5 with TRBJ1-3, with no clear D. The ends were cut back, 7 bases at V and 4 bases at J, with 17 bases in the middle. The CDR3 has 15 residues. Germline CDR1 MNHEY, CDR2 SVGAGI. The CDR3 region is CASTLDAIAGNTIYF. The CDR3 DNA reads TGTGCCAGCACCCTGGACGCGATAGCGGGAAACACCATATATTTT.